One and the same sample provided the 22 T cell receptor beta chains below, sequenced in a study of T cells expressing NK-cell markers. TCRdb re-called the 5' RACE reads, yielding one record per CDR3 amino acid sequence without DNA. The ten most abundant clones cover about 10% of a sample with 400,000 or so distinct CDR3 sequences. Sequenced input: blood T cells: a sorted CD56 or NKG2C T cell subset, CD4+ or CD8+ T cells, or bulk PBMC T cells (not recorded which). The source is a woman between 50 and 59 years old in good health.

J is TRBJ2-2 and V is TRBV27; TCRdb reports TRBD2, a call that lacks DNA to check it against. The germline CDR1 and CDR2 sequences are MNHEY and SMNVEV (reference sequence). This CDR3 has 18 residues. CDR3: CASSLWGLRGLNTGELFF.

The genes are TRBV7-9 and TRBJ2-3; the D gene TCRdb calls, TRBD1, cannot be checked with no DNA. The CDR3 covers 15 residues. The germline gives CDR1 SEHNR, CDR2 FQNEAQ (reference sequence). The CDR3 sequence is CAGTSWRTRADTQYF.

This sequence joins TRBV20-1 and TRBJ2-4. The CDR3 is 14 residues long. The germline gives CDR1 DFQATT, CDR2 SNEGSKA (reference sequence). The CDR3 sequence is CSAPVETSTNIQYF.

V gene TRBV12-3 or TRBV12-4 combines with J gene TRBJ2-3; no DNA is available, so the TRBD1 call from TCRdb remains unchecked. The CDR3 extends over 16 amino acids. The CDR3 protein is CASSDPGGLSTDTQYF.

This chain joins TRBV20-1 and TRBJ2-1; TCRdb's assignment of TRBD1 cannot be checked, as there is no DNA. Germline V gives CDR1 DFQATT, CDR2 SNEGSKA (reference sequence). The CDR3 spans 15 residues. The CDR3 is CSARDQSRPRNEQFF.

The V gene is TRBV20-1, the J gene TRBJ2-7; TCRdb's assignment of TRBD1 cannot be checked, as there is no DNA. The CDR3 loop spans 15 amino acids. The germline V gene encodes CDR1 DFQATT and CDR2 SNEGSKA (reference sequence). Here the CDR3 reads CSASGTPDLSYEQYF.

The rearrangement uses TRBV7-8 and TRBJ2-1. The CDR3 sequence is 14 residues long. Germline V gives CDR1 SGHVS, CDR2 FQNEAQ. CDR3 sequence reads: CASSLAEQYRGIVF.

The rearrangement joins TRBV6-5 to TRBJ2-1; TCRdb indicates TRBD1, and absent DNA this call remains unverified. In germline, CDR1 is MNHEY, CDR2 SVGAGI. This CDR3 spans 15 amino acids. The CDR3 sequence: CASSYSTGGGNEQFF.

This chain connects TRBV29-1 to TRBJ2-5; TCRdb's D call, TRBD2, is unchecked because there is no DNA. Germline CDR1 is SQVTM and CDR2 is ANQGSEA. The length of the CDR3 is 14 residues. The CDR3 sequence: CSVDLAGDQETQYF.

CDR3 protein: CASSTGEREGQETQYF. J is TRBJ2-5 and V is TRBV19; TCRdb designates TRBD2, a call that cannot be tested without DNA. Per germline, CDR1 LNHDA and CDR2 SQIVND (reference sequence). This CDR3 spans 16 amino acids.

The V and J genes are TRBV6-6 and TRBJ1-2; TCRdb returns TRBD1, unconfirmable since there is no DNA. Germline CDR1 MNHNY, CDR2 SVGAGI (reference sequence). The CDR3 totals 13 residues. The CDR3 region is CASSPGVNYGYTF.

This rearrangement joins TRBV10-3 to TRBJ2-3; TCRdb returns TRBD2, unconfirmable since there is no DNA. Germline loops: CDR1 ENHRY, CDR2 SYGVKD. This CDR3 has 15 amino acids. CDR3 sequence reads: CAINPLAGSPDTQYF.

The genes are TRBV4-2 and TRBJ2-2. This CDR3 spans 14 amino acids. Germline assignment: CDR1 LGHNA and CDR2 YNFKEQ. The CDR3 loop is CASHSARNTGELFF.

The chain recombines TRBV12-3 or TRBV12-4 with TRBJ1-2; TCRdb gives TRBD1 as the D gene, but with no DNA this cannot be confirmed. The CDR3 contains 14 residues. CDR3 sequence reads: CASRGTGDFSGYTF.

The V gene is TRBV12-3 or TRBV12-4, the J gene TRBJ2-1; TCRdb designates TRBD1, a call that cannot be tested without DNA. The CDR3 loop spans 14 amino acids. This CDR3 reads CASSLGSGAQRPFF.

The V gene is TRBV4-1, the J gene TRBJ2-4; there is no DNA to check the TCRdb D call of TRBD1. Germline V CDR1 and CDR2: MGHRA, YSYEKL. The CDR3 runs to 18 residues. The chain's CDR3 is CASSHARGAGATKNIQYF.

This chain links TRBV6-4 with TRBJ2-3; TCRdb reports TRBD2, a call that lacks DNA to check it against. The CDR3 covers 14 residues. The germline CDR1 and CDR2 sequences are MRHNA and SNTAGT. CDR3 sequence reads: CASSDSAGADTQYF.

The chain joins TRBV10-2 to TRBJ1-5. CDR1 is WSHSY and CDR2 is SAAADI in the germline V gene. The CDR3 is 14 amino acids. The CDR3: CASSGLLTDQPQHF.

This chain connects TRBV20-1 to TRBJ2-2. The CDR3 contains 13 residues. The germline gives CDR1 DFQATT, CDR2 SNEGSKA (reference sequence). CDR3 sequence: CSAPVQSTGELFF.

This sequence joins TRBV20-1 and TRBJ2-5. Germline V CDR1 and CDR2: DFQATT, SNEGSKA (reference sequence). The CDR3 spans 11 residues. CDR3 sequence: CSAGVSGTQYF.

V is TRBV6-4 and J is TRBJ2-1; the D call of TRBD2 rests on TCRdb alone, since no DNA is present to check it. This CDR3 is 17 amino acids long. The germline V gene encodes CDR1 MRHNA and CDR2 SNTAGT. The CDR3: CASSDLRLALRNNEQFF.

The genes are TRBV12-3 or TRBV12-4 and TRBJ2-1; TCRdb's assignment of TRBD1 cannot be checked, as there is no DNA. This CDR3 region has 12 residues. The CDR3 region is CASSARDITRFF.